This T cell receptor (beta chain) emerged from a study of shared clonotypes between healthy human individuals. Study information: Each donor contributed plates that comprised three CD4 naive, three CD4 memory, two CD8 naive and one CD8 memory.

General observations from the study: Sharing across a handful of donors was seen in around 5.1% of naive CD4 clonotypes.

Of note for this clone: Its antigen is still unknown.

Assay used: immunoSEQ multiplex PCR; TCRdb lists only in-frame clones, some missing. This sample yields a few hundred thousand clones, of which roughly 96% are seen a single time; around 0.3% belongs to the top ten. The V gene's germline CDR1 is SGHTA and CDR2 FQGNSA. The CDR3 spans 17 residues. Trimming at V came to 2 bases and at J to 0 bases, leaving 4 bases not matched to a gene. This TCR was recovered from a man in his thirties or forties in good health. Sequencing was performed on memory CD8+ T cells sorted from blood. Subset denoted: CD45RO+ cells pooled with CCR7-negative TemRA cells. V gene TRBV7-2 combines with J gene TRBJ2-1, with 10 bases identical to TRBD2. The CDR3 spells CASSLSSSGGSYNEQFF. CDR3 in DNA: TGTGCCAGCAGCTTATCTTCTAGCGGGGGCTCCTACAATGAGCAGTTCTTC.